This TCR beta chain is drawn from a study of blood T cells in healthy people across ages. Study-wide findings and caveats: Strong correlation was found linking TCR beta diversity to naive T cell percentage.

This clonotype showed up many times. The antigen remains unidentified. Sample-barcoded 5' priming and a J-beta primer mix drove a second PCR of about 6 to 12 cycles. One entry per CDR3 protein results from TCRdb running MiXCR on the 5' RACE reads. The sample includes fewer than 800,000 distinct CDR3 sequences, 32% seen only once; the top ten take roughly 14%. Each sample yielded at least 6 micrograms of PBMC total RNA. V dropped 4 bases and J dropped 2 bases, with 23 bases sitting between them. The CDR3 totals 18 residues. CDR1 and CDR2 (germline): SGHRS, YFSETQ. The specimen sequenced was blood. This chain connects TRBV5-1 to TRBJ2-3; possibly TRBD1 for D (5 bases). The TCR sequence derives from a woman older than 75 in good health. The chain's CDR3 is CASSPGLRTGTLTDTQYF. The DNA for the CDR3 is TGCGCCAGCAGCCCCGGGCTGCGTACAGGAACCCTCACAGATACGCAGTATTTT.